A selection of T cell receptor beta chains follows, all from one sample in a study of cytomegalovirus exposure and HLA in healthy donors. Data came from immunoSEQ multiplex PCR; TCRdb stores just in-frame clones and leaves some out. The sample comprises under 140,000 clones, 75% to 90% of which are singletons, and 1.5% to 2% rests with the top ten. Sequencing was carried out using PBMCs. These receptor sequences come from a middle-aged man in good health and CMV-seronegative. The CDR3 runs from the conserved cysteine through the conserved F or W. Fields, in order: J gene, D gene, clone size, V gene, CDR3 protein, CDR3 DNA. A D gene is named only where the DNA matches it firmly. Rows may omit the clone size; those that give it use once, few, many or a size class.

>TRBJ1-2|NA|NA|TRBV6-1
CASITGRWNGYTF
TGTGCCAGCATTACAGGGCGTTGGAATGGCTACACCTTC
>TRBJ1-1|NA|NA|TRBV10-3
CAINLKGGERNTEAFF
TGTGCCATCAACCTCAAGGGGGGGGAACGGAACACTGAAGCTTTCTTT
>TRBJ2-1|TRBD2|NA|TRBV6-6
CASSPGGAGGNEQFF
TGTGCCAGCAGCCCCGGGGGAGCGGGGGGGAATGAGCAGTTCTTC
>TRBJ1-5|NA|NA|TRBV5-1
CASSLGGASNQPQHF
TGCGCCAGCAGCTTAGGAGGGGCGAGCAATCAGCCCCAGCATTTT
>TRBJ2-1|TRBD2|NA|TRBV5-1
CASSLGEGEQFF
TGCGCCAGCAGCTTGGGGGAGGGTGAGCAGTTCTTC
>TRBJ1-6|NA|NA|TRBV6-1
CASSGLTGGRNCHF
TGTGCCAGCAGTGGCCTCACGGGGGGTAGGAATTGCCACTTT
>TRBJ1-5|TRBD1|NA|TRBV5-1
CASSLGTGASQPQHF
TGCGCCAGCAGCTTGGGGACAGGGGCATCTCAGCCCCAGCATTTT
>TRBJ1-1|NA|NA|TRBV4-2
CASSPLDSLNTEAFF
TGTGCCAGCAGCCCTTTAGACAGTTTGAACACTGAAGCTTTCTTT
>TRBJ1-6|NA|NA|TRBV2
CASMGAGRGALHF
TGTGCCAGCATGGGGGCTGGCAGAGGGGCCCTCCACTTT
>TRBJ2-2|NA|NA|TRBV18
CASTSHGELFF
TGTGCCAGCACCTCACACGGGGAGCTGTTTTTT
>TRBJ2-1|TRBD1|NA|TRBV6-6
CASSFTGQGNNEQFF
TGTGCCAGCAGTTTCACGGGACAGGGGAACAATGAGCAGTTCTTC
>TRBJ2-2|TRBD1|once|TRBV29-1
CSAGQGLNTGELFF
TGCAGCGCCGGACAGGGGTTGAACACCGGGGAGCTGTTTTTT
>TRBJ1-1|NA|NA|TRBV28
CASSLSKTGNTEAFF
TGTGCCAGCAGTTTGTCTAAGACGGGGAACACTGAAGCTTTCTTT
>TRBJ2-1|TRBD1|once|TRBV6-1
CASSEAGTGSNEQFF
TGTGCCAGCAGTGAAGCCGGGACAGGGAGTAATGAGCAGTTCTTC
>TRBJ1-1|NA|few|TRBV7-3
CASSFGGRTEAFF
TGTGCCAGCAGCTTTGGTGGGAGGACTGAAGCTTTCTTT
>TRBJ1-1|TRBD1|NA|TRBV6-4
CASSETGGASGAFF
TGTGCCAGCAGTGAAACAGGGGGCGCGTCGGGAGCTTTCTTT
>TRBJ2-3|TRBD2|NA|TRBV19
CASRTSGGPDTQYF
TGTGCCAGTAGAACTAGCGGGGGGCCAGATACGCAGTATTTT
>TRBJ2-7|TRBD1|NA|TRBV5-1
CASSLLGTASYEQYF
TGCGCCAGCAGCTTACTCGGGACAGCCTCCTACGAGCAGTACTTC
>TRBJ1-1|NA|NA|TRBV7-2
CASSLSGSNTEAFF
TGTGCCAGCAGCCTCTCGGGGAGCAACACTGAAGCTTTCTTT
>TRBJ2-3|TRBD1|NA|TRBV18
CASSPGQGPTDTQYF
TGTGCCAGCTCACCAGGACAGGGACCGACAGATACGCAGTATTTT
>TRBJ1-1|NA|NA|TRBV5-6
CASSYPTSLNTEAFF
TGTGCCAGCAGCTATCCAACAAGTCTGAACACTGAAGCTTTCTTT
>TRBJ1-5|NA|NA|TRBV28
CASSSPLSGHKVNSNQPQHF
TGTGCCAGCAGTTCACCCCTTTCGGGACACAAGGTTAATAGCAATCAGCCCCAGCATTTT
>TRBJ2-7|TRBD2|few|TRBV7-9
CASSLVSGIKPKQQYF
TGTGCCAGCAGCTTAGTCAGCGGGATAAAACCAAAGCAGCAGTACTTC
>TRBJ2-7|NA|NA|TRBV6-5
CASSPRPPYEQYF
TGTGCCAGCAGTCCGCGGCCCCCCTACGAGCAGTACTTC
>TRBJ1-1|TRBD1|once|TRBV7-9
CASSPPLGQGSWNTEAFF
TGTGCCAGCAGCCCCCCTCTGGGACAGGGTTCGTGGAACACTGAAGCTTTCTTT
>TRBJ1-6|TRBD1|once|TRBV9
CASSVAGGGSPLHF
TGTGCCAGCAGCGTAGCAGGGGGCGGTTCACCCCTCCACTTT
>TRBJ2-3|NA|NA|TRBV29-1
CSVEYSGPDTQYF
TGCAGCGTTGAATATTCAGGCCCAGATACGCAGTATTTT
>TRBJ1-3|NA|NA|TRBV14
CASSRKRKGTYSGNTIYF
TGTGCCAGCAGCCGGAAAAGGAAGGGGACATACTCTGGAAACACCATATATTTT
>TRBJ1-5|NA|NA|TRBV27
CASSANWAGANQPQHF
TGTGCCAGCAGTGCGAACTGGGCGGGGGCGAATCAGCCCCAGCATTTT
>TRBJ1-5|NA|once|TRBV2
CASNEGRGQPQHF
TGTGCCAGCAACGAGGGGAGGGGTCAGCCCCAGCATTTT
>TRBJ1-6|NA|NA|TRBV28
CASSPGQTAVSPLHF
TGTGCCAGCAGCCCCGGACAGACCGCGGTCTCACCCCTCCACTTT
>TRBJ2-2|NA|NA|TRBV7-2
CASSPKNTGELFF
TGTGCCAGCAGCCCCAAGAACACCGGGGAGCTGTTTTTT
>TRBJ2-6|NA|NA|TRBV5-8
CASSYYRESSGANVLTF
TGTGCCAGCAGCTATTACAGGGAAAGCTCTGGGGCCAACGTCCTGACTTTC
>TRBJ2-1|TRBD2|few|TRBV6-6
CASSRTSGGAYNEQFF
TGTGCCAGCAGTCGCACTAGCGGGGGTGCCTACAATGAGCAGTTCTTC
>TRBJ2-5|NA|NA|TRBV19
CASTLSGQETQYF
TGTGCCAGTACCTTAAGCGGCCAAGAGACCCAGTACTTC
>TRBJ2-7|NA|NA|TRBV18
CASSPPAPNYEQYF
TGTGCCAGCTCACCCCCTGCGCCAAACTACGAGCAGTACTTC
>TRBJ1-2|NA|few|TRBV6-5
CASRGGGYGYTF
TGTGCCAGCAGGGGCGGGGGCTATGGCTACACCTTC
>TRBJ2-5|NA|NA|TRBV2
CASSEGGETQYF
TGTGCCAGCAGTGAAGGAGGAGAGACCCAGTACTTC
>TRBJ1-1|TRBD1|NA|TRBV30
CACHRGRIEAFF
TGTGCCTGTCACAGGGGGCGGATTGAAGCTTTCTTT
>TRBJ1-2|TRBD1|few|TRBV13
CASSSTGANYGYTF
TGTGCCAGCAGCTCGACAGGGGCGAACTATGGCTACACCTTC
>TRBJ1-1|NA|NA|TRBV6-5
CASSYEGDTAEAFF
TGTGCCAGCAGTTATGAAGGGGATACTGCTGAAGCTTTCTTT
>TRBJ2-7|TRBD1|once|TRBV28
CASIRDSASRLSF
TGTGCCAGCATCCGGGACAGCGCGTCGAGATTATCCTTC
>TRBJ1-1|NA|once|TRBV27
CASSSPLATEAFF
TGTGCCAGCAGCTCCCCACTTGCAACTGAAGCTTTCTTT
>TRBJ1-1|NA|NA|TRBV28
CASSFSRTEAFF
TGTGCCAGCAGTTTCAGCAGGACTGAAGCTTTCTTT
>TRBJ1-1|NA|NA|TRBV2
CASPSYRNTEAFF
TGTGCCAGCCCTTCGTACAGGAACACTGAAGCTTTCTTT
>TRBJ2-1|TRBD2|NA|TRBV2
CASSDGRGLAGEVNEQFF
TGTGCCAGCAGTGACGGTCGGGGACTAGCGGGGGAGGTCAATGAGCAGTTCTTC
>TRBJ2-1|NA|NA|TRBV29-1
CSVDVREHEQFF
TGCAGCGTTGATGTTCGGGAACATGAGCAGTTCTTC
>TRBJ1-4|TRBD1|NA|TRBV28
CASRPTGTGREKLFF
TGTGCCAGCAGGCCTACCGGGACAGGGAGGGAAAAACTGTTTTTT
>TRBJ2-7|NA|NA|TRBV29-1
CSVEVRGYEQYF
TGCAGCGTTGAAGTCAGGGGATATGAGCAGTACTTC
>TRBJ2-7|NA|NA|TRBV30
CAWSVQSEQYF
TGTGCCTGGAGTGTACAGTCCGAGCAGTACTTC
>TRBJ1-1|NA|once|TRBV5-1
CASSFPGDNTEAFF
TGCGCCAGCAGCTTTCCGGGAGATAACACTGAAGCTTTCTTT
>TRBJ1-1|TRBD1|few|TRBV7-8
CASSLRQGRVAFF
TGTGCCAGCAGCCTGAGACAGGGGAGAGTAGCTTTCTTT
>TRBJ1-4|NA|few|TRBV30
CAWNRDGKLFF
TGTGCCTGGAACAGGGACGGAAAACTGTTTTTT
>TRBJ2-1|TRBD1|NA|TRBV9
CASSAGTGGVSGEQFF
TGTGCCAGCAGCGCTGGAACAGGGGGCGTTTCTGGTGAGCAGTTCTTC
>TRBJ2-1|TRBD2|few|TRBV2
CASRGLAGGLEQFF
TGTGCCAGCAGGGGACTAGCGGGGGGGCTTGAGCAGTTCTTC